The clone carrying this T cell receptor (beta chain) was seen many times. The antigen remains undetermined. The CDR3 runs to 14 residues. CDR1 and CDR2 (germline): SGHAT, FQNNGV. Between the trimmed V and J ends, which lost 2 bases and 2 bases, there was a span of 10 bases. The sample is drawn from a study of tumor-infiltrating lymphocytes in primary liver carcinoma. Study details: Tumor staging was T1-T3 N0M0; sizes spanned about 4 to 11 cm across. Broader study findings: Only about 8-25% of top clones were detected in each of the five tumor regions. Tumor-adjacent and tumor-blood pairs overlapped less than tumor region pairs did.

Taking roughly 20-34 mg of unsorted bulk tissue, the authors co-extracted RNA and DNA. A primer matching the constant region was used to make TCR beta cDNA from approximately 500 ng of total RNA. ARM-PCR was slightly modified, and three nested multiplex PCR rounds with it gave rise to the TCR beta libraries. For about 11 cycles apiece, the opening two PCR rounds ran with TRBV1-TRBV30 forward primers and a C-beta reverse primer. TCRdb processed the multiplex PCR reads anew with MiXCR; each CDR3 protein has one entry. The sample carries 20,000 or so distinct CDR3 sequences, about 84% recorded once. This sequence was found in a young woman with primary liver carcinoma and hepatitis B virus infection. Sequencing was carried out using liver tumor tissue from sampling region 2. Subset noted: tumor region T2, inferior pole. The rearrangement joins TRBV11-2 to TRBJ2-7; D gene unclear. This CDR3 is CASSLTDTAYEQYF. The CDR3 DNA reads as TGTGCCAGCAGCTTAACTGACACTGCCTACGAGCAGTACTTC.